This TCR beta chain was observed in a study of T cells in Graves' hyperthyroidism and ophthalmopathy. Study-wide points: Most expanded thyroid clonotypes above 0.001 recurred in blood.

It was uncontrolled infection, other autoimmune disease, pregnancy or lactation that excluded patients. Extraction of PBMCs used 9 to 10 ml of fresh peripheral blood. RNA transcripts yielded amplified TCR beta CDR3 regions. The HTBI set primed first-round TCR CDR3 RT-PCR. TCRdb used MiXCR to reprocess the multiplex PCR reads, holding one entry per CDR3 protein. The repertoire has 300,000 to 450,000 distinct CDR3 sequences, approximately 15% of them found once; the top ten carry roughly a fifth. This clonotype has at least ten counts. Its antigen remains unidentified. The source of this sequence is a woman aged 30 to 39 with Graves' ophthalmopathy. The sample was blood.

The CDR3 reads CATSRDQGTVVTYNEQFF. DNA for the CDR3: TGTGCCACCAGCAGAGATCAGGGGACAGTCGTTACCTACAATGAGCAGTTCTTC. The chain uses TRBV15 and TRBJ2-1; 7 bases are a match to TRBD1. Germline-derived CDR1 and CDR2 are LNHNV and YYDKDF (reference sequence). V lost 0 bases to trimming and J lost 2 bases; unmatched junction nucleotides: 10. The CDR3 loop spans 18 amino acids. The full variable domain, rest sourced from reference TRBV15 and TRBJ2-1, is DAMVIQNPRYQVTQFGKPVTLSCSQTLNHNVMYWYQQKSSQAPKLLFHYYDKDFNNEADTPDNFQSRRPNTSFCFLDIRSPGLGDTAMYLCATSRDQGTVVTYNEQFFGPGTRLTVL.